This TCR beta chain was profiled in a study of metastatic and nonmetastatic thyroid tumors. Study-level information: Across blood and tumor or nodule tissue, repertoires from malignant and benign thyroid patients were compared with one another. The study, taken as a whole, reports: Benign nodules reportedly had significantly lower TCR beta diversity than malignant thyroid tumors in blood and tumor.

TCRdb recomputed clones from the PCR reads via MiXCR. The sample carries fewer than 40,000 clones, 16% recorded once. Trimming removed 0 bases from V and 8 bases from J, with 16 bases in between. This CDR3 region has 15 residues. CDR1 and CDR2 from the germline V gene are LNHDA and SQIVND (reference sequence). Not a single patient had been given any form of treatment at any point before undergoing thyroid surgery. This clone was picked up many times. Its matching antigen is unknown. The sequence came from a female donor with papillary thyroid cancer or a benign thyroid nodule (not recorded which). Some clones in this sample may be carry-over from other donors' samples. The sample taken for sequencing was blood. The chain carries TRBV19 and TRBJ1-1, with D hard to call. Here the CDR3 DNA reads TGTGCCAGTAGTATAGATTCAGGACCCCTGGGAGAAGCTTTCTTT. Amino acids: CASSIDSGPLGEAFF.